This TCR beta chain emerged from a study of blood T cell repertoires in COVID-19. About the research overall: T cells, B-cell-depleted T cells, or PBMCs provided the cDNA or gDNA that served as material.

Only in-frame clones appear in the TCRdb table, and some are missing; sequencing was by immunoSEQ multiplex PCR. This sample has roughly 360,000 clones, with approximately 87% found just once. Trimming took off 1 base at V and 0 bases at J, with 14 bases between the two ends. The CDR3 sequence is 17 residues long. CDR1 SGHRS and CDR2 YFSETQ come from the germline V gene. The source material was PBMCs or T cells enriched from blood (not recorded which). The sequence derives from a man aged 30-40 years who had recovered from COVID-19. V and J are TRBV5-1 and TRBJ2-1, with D maybe TRBD2 (7 bases). CDR3 sequence: CASSLNPGGSSYNEQFF. The CDR3 coding sequence is TGCGCCAGCAGCTTGAACCCGGGGGGCTCCTCCTACAATGAGCAGTTCTTC.